The clone carrying this T cell receptor (beta chain) came up a few times. What it binds is unknown. Sequencing relied on a cDNA template that was reverse transcribed from extracted RNA. Generated by immunoSEQ multiplex PCR, the TCRdb table keeps only in-frame clones and is missing some. The repertoire holds 250,000 to 300,000 clones, with 58% as singletons. The treatment denotes: oral pan-JAK inhibitor, 5-10 mg twice daily. Those with alopecia areata gave lesional scalp punch biopsies and peripheral blood. The CDR3 spans 16 residues. Germline-derived CDR1 and CDR2 are SQVTM and ANQGSEA. V lost 0 bases, J lost 0 bases, and 13 bases lay in between. The sample comes from a study of CD8+ T cells in alopecia areata. Points from the study as a whole: Expanded CD8+ clones among the top 100, as well as scalp clonality, were significantly decreased by tofacitinib.

The source material was CD4+ T cells sorted from blood, sampled at week 24, from a patient treated with tofacitinib. The clonotype comes from a human donor with alopecia areata. This chain joins TRBV29-1 and TRBJ2-3; tentative D call: TRBD2 (6 bases). The CDR3 DNA follows: TGCAGCGTTGAAGATCAGCGGACTACCAGCACAGATACGCAGTATTTT. As protein: CSVEDQRTTSTDTQYF.